The entry that follows covers one TCR beta chain sequence. What it recognizes is unknown. This specimen comes from a study of a mutant IDH1 vaccine in newly diagnosed glioma. Overall study: Most patients had received both radiotherapy and temozolomide, the prior options being radiotherapy, temozolomide, or both. Visit V13 took place at week 47, and visit V12 happened at week 35.

Method: immunoSEQ multiplex PCR; TCRdb's copy keeps in-frame clones and lacks some. Among about 23,000 clones listed, roughly 83% were seen once. From germline, CDR1 is SGHAT and CDR2 FQDESV (reference sequence). Trimming at V came to 1 base and at J to 5 bases, leaving 10 bases not matched to a gene. The CDR3 length is 17 residues. Regarding time point: week 47, end of study. Topical imiquimod accompanied each vaccine dose, which consisted of 300 ug of mutant IDH1 20-mer peptide. The donors' diagnosis was new WHO grade 3 or 4 astrocytoma that was IDH1-mutant and ATRX-lost. Findings and caveats of the study: Vaccine-induced immune responses were detected in about 93% of patients.

This receptor was identified in a man aged 40-50 years with glioma. The input for sequencing was PBMCs, taken from a glioma patient whose treatment included an IDH1 peptide vaccine. The rearrangement joins TRBV11-1 to TRBJ2-2; 7 bases match TRBD2. The CDR3 here is CASSLVSTSLETGELFF. CDR3 sequence (DNA): TGTGCCAGCAGCTTAGTTTCGACTAGCTTGGAAACCGGGGAGCTGTTTTTT.